The 17 T cell receptor beta chains below come from one sample, sequenced in a study of identifying expanded T cells in peripheral blood. Produced via immunoSEQ multiplex PCR; TCRdb's table is partial and in-frame only. The sample has roughly 63,000 clones; about four fifths are singletons. The material sequenced was blood. These receptors all come from a person between 18 and 75 years old in good health.

This clone has a handful of counts. V is TRBV7-2 and J is TRBJ2-3; 9 nucleotides match TRBD2. V dropped 1 base and J dropped 5; count of bases not matched to a gene: 4. From germline, CDR1 is SGHTA and CDR2 FQGNSA. The CDR3 length is 15 residues. The chain's CDR3 is CASSLGSGGKDTQYF. The CDR3 DNA sequence: TGTGCCAGCAGCTTAGGCAGCGGGGGGAAAGATACGCAGTATTTT.

The J gene is TRBJ1-3, the V gene TRBV9; D is undetermined. Germline-derived CDR1 and CDR2 are SGDLS and YYNGEE. The CDR3 is 13 amino acids. V shed 5 bases and J shed 3 bases, with 9 bases lying between them. The CDR3 region is CASSARVGNTIYF. CDR3 DNA sequence: TGTGCCAGCAGTGCAAGGGTTGGAAACACCATATATTTT.

In this sample, this clone turned up once. The gene calls are TRBV5-8 and TRBJ1-6; 7 bases agree with TRBD1. The CDR3 loop spans 17 amino acids. The V segment lost 4 bases and the J segment 5 bases; nucleotides outside the gene matches: 12. Germline V lookup: CDR1 SGHTS, CDR2 YDEGEE. Written as DNA, the CDR3 is TGTGCCAGCAGCAAGGGACAGCCCCTGAGCCATAATTCACCCCTCCACTTT. This codes for CASSKGQPLSHNSPLHF.

The rearrangement uses TRBV4-1 and TRBJ2-1; 9 bases map to TRBD1. The germline CDR1 and CDR2 sequences are MGHRA and YSYEKL. J gave up 4 bases and V 4 bases, and 5 bases lay outside the gene matches. The CDR3 runs 15 residues. CDR3 coding DNA: TGCGCCAGCAGCCCCGGGGACAGGGTTTACAATGAGCAGTTCTTC. This codes for CASSPGDRVYNEQFF.

The rearrangement links TRBV11-3 to TRBJ2-1; a weak D match, TRBD2 (6 bases). Germline-derived CDR1 and CDR2 are SGHNT and YENEEA. This CDR3 region has 14 residues. V was shortened by 3 bases and J by 3 bases, with 9 bases between the two germline ends. CDR3 in DNA: TGTGCCAGCAGCTTCCAGACTAGCTACAATGAGCAGTTCTTC. This sequence encodes CASSFQTSYNEQFF. Complete variable domain (other parts from reference TRBV11-3 and TRBJ2-1): EAGVVQSPRYKIIEKKQPVAFWCNPISGHNTLYWYLQNLGQGPELLIRYENEEAVDDSQLPKDRFSAERLKGVDSTLKIQPAELGDSAVYLCASSFQTSYNEQFFGPGTRLTVL.

This clone was picked up a small number of times. The rearrangement links TRBV6-1 to TRBJ1-1; D is unclear. V was pared by 6 bases and J by 3 bases, with 2 bases between. Germline V lookup: CDR1 MNHNS, CDR2 SASEGT. The CDR3 is 10 residues long. The CDR3 is CASRYTEAFF. In DNA, the CDR3 is TGTGCCAGCAGGTACACTGAAGCTTTCTTT.

The chain links TRBV11-3 to TRBJ1-1, with D perhaps matching TRBD1 (5 bases). Germline CDR1 reads SGHNT; CDR2 reads YENEEA. Trimming left V 2 bases short and J 8 bases short, with 21 bases between. There are 16 residues in the CDR3. CDR3 bases: TGTGCCAGCAGCTTAAGATGTGGGGCAGAAGATATGGAAGCTTTCTTT. It specifies CASSLRCGAEDMEAFF. Using reference TRBV11-3 and TRBJ1-1 for the parts outside the CDR3, the full variable domain is EAGVVQSPRYKIIEKKQPVAFWCNPISGHNTLYWYLQNLGQGPELLIRYENEEAVDDSQLPKDRFSAERLKGVDSTLKIQPAELGDSAVYLCASSLRCGAEDMEAFFGQGTRLTVV.

The count of this clone is one. The chain is built from TRBV6-5 and TRBJ1-2, with a weak D call TRBD1 (5 bases). The CDR3 has 14 amino acids. V shed 6 bases and J shed 2 bases, with 13 bases lying between them. From germline, CDR1 is MNHEY and CDR2 SVGAGI. The CDR3 here is CASRTGTVNYGYTF. In DNA form, the CDR3 reads TGTGCCAGCAGAACCGGGACGGTCAACTATGGCTACACCTTC.

Here the CDR3 reads CASSLSVSGRSYNEQFF. The CDR3 DNA reads TGTGCCAGCAGTTTATCAGTTTCGGGACGAAGTTACAATGAGCAGTTCTTC. The chain joins TRBV28 to TRBJ2-1; either TRBD1 or TRBD2 may fit D (5 bases each). Germline CDR1 MDHEN, CDR2 SYDVKM. The V gene lost 1 base and the J gene lost 4 bases, with 17 bases spanning the gap. The CDR3 length is 17 residues. Drawing the rest from reference TRBV28 and TRBJ2-1, the complete variable domain is DVKVTQSSRYLVKRTGEKVFLECVQDMDHENMFWYRQDPGLGLRLIYFSYDVKMKEKGDIPEGYSVSREKKERFSLILESASTNQTSMYLCASSLSVSGRSYNEQFFGPGTRLTVL.

CDR3 amino acids: CASRRGVSYNEQFF. Here the CDR3 DNA reads TGTGCCAGCAGGCGGGGAGTCTCCTACAATGAGCAGTTCTTC. V is TRBV2 and J is TRBJ2-1; the D gene is possibly TRBD2 (6 bases). The CDR3 covers 14 residues. The V gene's germline CDR1 is SNHLY and CDR2 FYNNEI. The ends were cut back, 6 bases at V and 0 bases at J, with 9 bases in the middle.

Note on this clone: One junction end does not reproduce the germline sequence, and a read error may be involved. The chain uses TRBV5-1 and TRBJ2-3; 7 positions agree with TRBD1. Germline-derived CDR1 and CDR2 are SGHRS and YFSETQ. CDR3 length: 14 amino acids. In DNA, the CDR3 is TGCGCCAGCAGCGAAGGGACAGCCTTAGATGCGCAGTATTTT. This encodes CASSEGTALDAQYF.

The J gene is TRBJ1-3, the V gene TRBV6-1; possible D gene TRBD1, 6 bases. V was clipped by 3 bases and J by 4 bases, with 13 bases between them. The CDR3 length is 15 residues. Germline-derived CDR1 and CDR2 are MNHNS and SASEGT. CDR3 sequence (DNA): TGTGCCAGCAGTGAGAACGGCAGGGGCGGAAACACCATATATTTT. It codes for CASSENGRGGNTIYF.

The chain couples TRBV13 to TRBJ1-6; TRBD1 is a possible D gene (6 bases). The length of the CDR3 is 15 residues. The ends were cut back, 3 bases at V and 9 bases at J, with 15 bases in the middle. Germline lookup yields CDR1 PRHDT and CDR2 FYEKMQ (reference sequence). CDR3 in amino acids: CASSLRGAVGSPLHF. The CDR3 DNA is TGTGCCAGCAGCTTGCGGGGGGCGGTTGGTTCACCCCTCCACTTT.

This chain links TRBV13 with TRBJ1-1; maybe TRBD1 (5 bases). The length of the CDR3 is 14 residues. With 5 bases removed from V and 1 base from J, the gap between germline ends came to 11 bases. Germline V gene data show CDR1 as PRHDT and CDR2 as FYEKMQ (reference sequence). The CDR3 loop is CASSRAGTNTEAFF. The CDR3 region has the DNA TGTGCCAGCAGCCGTGCGGGGACGAACACTGAAGCTTTCTTT.

This sequence joins TRBV7-2 and TRBJ1-1; TRBD1 is a possible D gene (5 bases). V gave up 3 bases and J gave up 1 base, with 9 bases separating them. This CDR3 is built from 14 residues. Germline CDR1 is SGHTA and CDR2 is FQGNSA. CDR3 in DNA: TGTGCCAGCAGCTTTTCGGGGCGGAACACTGAAGCTTTCTTT. Its protein is CASSFSGRNTEAFF.

This chain links TRBV7-9 with TRBJ1-1; unclear D gene. The germline V gene encodes CDR1 SEHNR and CDR2 FQNEAQ (reference sequence). The ends were cut back, 0 bases at V and 7 bases at J, with 9 bases in the middle. This CDR3 has 13 residues. CDR3: CASSLATGIEAFF. The CDR3 nucleotides are TGTGCCAGCAGCTTAGCGACGGGGATTGAAGCTTTCTTT. The full variable domain, completed using reference TRBV7-9 and TRBJ1-1, is DTGVSQNPRHKITKRGQNVTFRCDPISEHNRLYWYRQTLGQGPEFLTYFQNEAQLEKSRLLSDRFSAERPKGSFSTLEIQRTEQGDSAMYLCASSLATGIEAFFGQGTRLTVV.

V and J are TRBV4-2 and TRBJ2-3; a weak D match, TRBD2 (5 bases). The V and J ends lost 0 bases and 1 base respectively, with 11 bases between them. Germline V CDR1 and CDR2: LGHNA, YNFKEQ. CDR3 length: 16 residues. The CDR3 is CASSQELPAGTDTQYF. The CDR3 DNA sequence: TGTGCCAGCAGCCAAGAACTTCCAGCGGGCACAGATACGCAGTATTTT.